The 24 T cell receptor beta chains given below trace back to one sample, sequenced in a study of blood T cell repertoires in COVID-19. TCRdb's copy holds only in-frame clones and misses some; the assay was immunoSEQ multiplex PCR. The sample lists tens of thousands of clones, 90% occurring once. Sequences were obtained from peripheral blood. The receptors were sampled from a human donor with active COVID-19. The donor label of this sample is uncertain.

This chain connects TRBV11-2 to TRBJ1-2; no firm D call. This CDR3 has 13 residues. Germline lookup yields CDR1 SGHAT and CDR2 FQNNGV. Trimming took 2 bases from V and 2 from J, leaving 6 bases between them. CDR3 loop: CASSLSRNYGYTF. CDR3 in DNA: TGTGCCAGCAGCTTAAGCAGGAACTATGGCTACACCTTC.

The chain recombines TRBV27 with TRBJ2-3; maybe TRBD2 (7 bases). The CDR3 loop spans 18 amino acids. The V gene lost 7 bases and the J gene lost 3 bases, with 26 bases spanning the gap. Germline CDR1 MNHEY, CDR2 SMNVEV (reference sequence). The chain's CDR3 is CASTPISWGGRSTDTQYF. The CDR3 DNA sequence: TGTGCCAGCACCCCCATCTCGTGGGGGGGCCGATCAACAGATACGCAGTATTTT.

The CDR3 sequence is CSVRTSGAYEQYF. CDR3 coding DNA: TGCAGCGTCAGGACTAGCGGGGCCTACGAGCAGTACTTC. V usage is TRBV29-1 and J usage is TRBJ2-7; TRBD2 matches 12 bases. The CDR3 extends over 13 amino acids. The J segment lost 2 bases and the V segment lost 6 bases, leaving 2 bases of the junction unmatched. CDR1 is SQVTM, CDR2 ANQGSEA, per germline.

V is TRBV7-9 and J is TRBJ2-3; D perhaps matches TRBD1 (6 bases). Looked up from germline, CDR1 is SEHNR and CDR2 is FQNEAQ (reference sequence). V was shortened by 5 bases and J by 2 bases, with 20 bases between the two germline ends. The CDR3 runs 17 residues. CDR3 amino acids: CASSPGPWGRDTDTQYF. CDR3 DNA: TGTGCCAGCAGCCCTGGTCCGTGGGGGCGCGACACAGATACGCAGTATTTT. Full variable domain (rest looked up from reference TRBV7-9 and TRBJ2-3): DTGVSQNPRHKITKRGQNVTFRCDPISEHNRLYWYRQTLGQGPEFLTYFQNEAQLEKSRLLSDRFSAERPKGSFSTLEIQRTEQGDSAMYLCASSPGPWGRDTDTQYFGPGTRLTVL.

The V and J genes are TRBV7-2 and TRBJ1-3; 8 bases line up with TRBD1. V lost 5 bases, J lost 0 bases, and 6 bases stayed unmatched. Germline CDR1 reads SGHTA; CDR2 reads FQGNSA. This CDR3 contains 16 residues. The CDR3 DNA follows: TGTGCCAGCAGCGAAACCGGGACAGGCTCTGGAAACACCATATATTTT. This codes for CASSETGTGSGNTIYF.

This sequence joins TRBV6-6 and TRBJ2-7; 7 bases align to TRBD2. The CDR3 is 16 residues long. J lost 1 base, V lost 3 bases, and 9 bases had no gene match. Per the germline V gene, CDR1 is MNHNY and CDR2 is SVGAGI (reference sequence). The CDR3 spells CASSYLDPGRSYEQYF. As DNA, the CDR3 is TGTGCCAGCAGTTATCTCGACCCCGGGAGGTCCTACGAGCAGTACTTC.

The V and J genes are TRBV6-5 and TRBJ1-2; D may be TRBD1 (5 bases). The CDR3 loop spans 15 amino acids. CDR1 and CDR2 from the germline V gene are MNHEY and SVGAGI. V gave up 2 bases and J gave up 8 bases, with 18 bases separating them. CDR3 sequence: CASSYSPGRGHGYTF. The CDR3 DNA follows: TGTGCCAGCAGTTACAGTCCAGGGAGGGGTCACGGCTACACCTTC.

The chain couples TRBV19 to TRBJ2-6; the D gene is possibly TRBD1 (7 bases). This CDR3 region has 19 residues. V lost 10 bases, J lost 0 bases, and 25 bases lay in between. Germline CDR1 is LNHDA and CDR2 is SQIVND (reference sequence). The CDR3 region is CATHGRGTDYDSGANVLTF. The CDR3 coding sequence is TGTGCCACCCATGGCCGGGGGACAGACTACGACTCTGGGGCCAACGTCCTGACTTTC.

The chain is built from TRBV14 and TRBJ2-2, with D perhaps matching TRBD2 (5 bases). This CDR3 is 13 amino acids long. Germline V CDR1 and CDR2: SGHDN, FVKESK. V lost 7 bases and J 4 bases, leaving 10 bases between the germline ends. The CDR3, as DNA: TGTGCCAGCAACGGGGTTACCACCGGGGAGCTGTTTTTT. This codes for CASNGVTTGELFF.

The rearrangement links TRBV7-9 to TRBJ2-1, with 11 positions matching TRBD2. V was clipped by 1 base and J by 2 bases; unmatched bases: 4. From germline, CDR1 is SEHNR and CDR2 FQNEAQ (reference sequence). CDR3 length: 17 amino acids. The CDR3 nucleotides are TGTGCCAGCAGCTTAGGGCGACTAGCGGGGCCCTACAATGAGCAGTTCTTC. Translating it yields CASSLGRLAGPYNEQFF.

Here the CDR3 reads CASSQGTGVGNQPQHF. The DNA of the CDR3 is TGCGCCAGCAGCCAAGGTACAGGGGTGGGCAATCAGCCCCAGCATTTT. The rearrangement joins TRBV4-3 to TRBJ1-5; 7 positions agree with TRBD1. This CDR3 region has 16 residues. V shed 1 base, J shed 2 bases, and the junction held 5 bases outside the gene matches. Germline V gene sequence: CDR1 LGHNA, CDR2 YSLEER.

The chain uses TRBV12-3 or TRBV12-4 and TRBJ1-2; tentatively, D is TRBD1 (6 bases). The CDR3 loop spans 13 amino acids. With 5 bases removed from V and 2 bases from J, the gap between germline ends came to 9 bases. The CDR3 sequence: CASSPDRNYGYTF. CDR3 nucleotide sequence: TGTGCCAGCAGTCCAGACAGGAACTATGGCTACACCTTC.

This clone was observed a handful of times. V usage is TRBV7-8 and J usage is TRBJ2-7; maybe TRBD1 (6 bases). V lost 3 bases and J lost 1, with 7 bases in between. This CDR3 is 13 amino acids long. Germline loops: CDR1 SGHVS, CDR2 FQNEAQ. DNA of the CDR3: TGTGCCAGCAGCTTCACAGGGTCCTACGAGCAGTACTTC. This gives the protein CASSFTGSYEQYF.

The V and J genes are TRBV21-1 and TRBJ2-3; no DNA check was done on the table's D call, TRBD2. TRBV21-1 is marked as a pseudogene. The CDR3 sequence is 18 residues long. The DNA for the CDR3 is TGTGCCAGCAGCAAAGGTGGTAGCGGGAGGACTAGCACAGATACGCAGTATTTT. It encodes CASSKGGSGRTSTDTQYF.

V and J are TRBV6-5 and TRBJ1-1; no definite D call. The CDR3 covers 13 residues. CDR1 and CDR2 from the germline V gene are MNHEY and SVGAGI. V lost 6 bases to trimming and J lost 4 bases, with 12 bases between them. The CDR3 nucleotides read TGTGCCAGCAGCCAAGGCGGGGTCACTGAAGCTTTCTTT. Translated, it gives CASSQGGVTEAFF.

The J gene is TRBJ2-1, the V gene TRBV5-1, with TRBD2 matching over 10 bases. CDR3 length equals 17 residues. Per the germline V gene, CDR1 is SGHRS and CDR2 is YFSETQ. The ends lost 4 bases at V and 0 bases at J; junction bases unmatched: 7. The DNA for the CDR3 is TGCGCCAGCAGCACCAATCTAGCGGGGGCCTCCTACAATGAGCAGTTCTTC. Its protein is CASSTNLAGASYNEQFF.

V and J are TRBV7-9 and TRBJ1-6; 9 bases align to TRBD1. Germline V CDR1 and CDR2: SEHNR, FQNEAQ (reference sequence). V lost 5 bases, J lost 6 bases, and 5 bases stayed unmatched. This CDR3 is built from 15 residues. DNA for the CDR3: TGTGCCAGCAGCGGACAGGGGCAAGGTAATTCACCCCTCCACTTT. Translation: CASSGQGQGNSPLHF. The variable domain in full, with the rest retrieved from reference TRBV7-9 and TRBJ1-6, is DTGVSQNPRHKITKRGQNVTFRCDPISEHNRLYWYRQTLGQGPEFLTYFQNEAQLEKSRLLSDRFSAERPKGSFSTLEIQRTEQGDSAMYLCASSGQGQGNSPLHFGNGTRLTVT.

This clone was detected only a few times. The chain uses TRBV27 and TRBJ2-7, with 10 bases that match TRBD1. CDR3 length: 14 residues. Per germline, CDR1 MNHEY and CDR2 SMNVEV (reference sequence). Trimming cost V 6 bases and J 6 bases; bases outside gene matches: 8. As DNA, the CDR3 is TGTGCCAGCAGCTGGACAGGGGGACCCTTCGAGCAGTACTTC. It yields the protein CASSWTGGPFEQYF.

The chain links TRBV28 to TRBJ1-1; possible D gene TRBD1, 5 bases. Trimming took 7 bases from V and 0 from J, leaving 12 bases between them. CDR3 length equals 14 residues. Germline V gene sequence: CDR1 MDHEN, CDR2 SYDVKM. In DNA form, the CDR3 reads TGTGCCAGCACCCTCCAGGGTTTGAACACTGAAGCTTTCTTT. This gives the protein CASTLQGLNTEAFF. Looking up the rest from reference TRBV28 and TRBJ1-1 gives the full variable domain: DVKVTQSSRYLVKRTGEKVFLECVQDMDHENMFWYRQDPGLGLRLIYFSYDVKMKEKGDIPEGYSVSREKKERFSLILESASTNQTSMYLCASTLQGLNTEAFFGQGTRLTVV.

The chain joins TRBV28 to TRBJ2-5; 10 bases agree with TRBD2. This CDR3 has 16 residues. CDR1 is MDHEN, CDR2 SYDVKM, per germline. With 2 bases clipped from V and 0 bases from J, the junction kept 3 bases outside the gene matches. The CDR3 sequence is CASSLGGLADQETQYF. DNA for the CDR3: TGTGCCAGCAGTTTAGGAGGACTAGCGGACCAAGAGACCCAGTACTTC.

The rearrangement links TRBV7-2 to TRBJ2-7, with 7 bases fitting TRBD2. The CDR3 loop spans 15 amino acids. V shed 2 bases, J shed 2 bases, and the junction held 6 bases outside the gene matches. Germline V gene sequence: CDR1 SGHTA, CDR2 FQGNSA. The chain's CDR3 is CASSLRGGGTYEQYF. As DNA, the CDR3 is TGTGCCAGCAGCTTAAGAGGCGGGGGAACCTACGAGCAGTACTTC. The variable domain in full, completed from reference TRBV7-2 and TRBJ2-7, reads GAGVSQSPSNKVTEKGKDVELRCDPISGHTALYWYRQSLGQGLEFLIYFQGNSAPDKSGLPSDRFSAERTGGSVSTLTIQRTQQEDSAVYLCASSLRGGGTYEQYFGPGTRLTVT.

The rearrangement links TRBV12-3 or TRBV12-4 to TRBJ1-4; D call uncertain. This CDR3 has 13 residues. V lost 3 bases and J 5 bases, leaving 7 bases between the germline ends. The CDR3 spells CASSFLRNEKLFF. Written as DNA, the CDR3 is TGTGCCAGCAGTTTCCTCAGAAATGAAAAACTGTTTTTT.

This chain uses TRBV30 with TRBJ2-1, with 9 bases matching TRBD1. CDR1 and CDR2 (germline): GTSNPN, SVGIG (reference sequence). Trimming took 4 bases from V and 8 from J; bases not matched to a gene: 3. CDR3 length: 12 amino acids. The CDR3 here is CAWKGQGHEQFF. CDR3 in DNA: TGTGCCTGGAAGGGACAGGGTCATGAGCAGTTCTTC.

V usage is TRBV4-1 and J usage is TRBJ1-1, with D hard to call. The V end lost 1 base, the J end lost 6 bases, and 15 bases lay between the germline ends. Looked up from germline, CDR1 is MGHRA and CDR2 is YSYEKL. The CDR3 covers 15 residues. CDR3 loop: CASSQVPGGSAEAFF. The CDR3 DNA reads TGCGCCAGCAGCCAAGTCCCAGGAGGGTCCGCTGAAGCTTTCTTT.